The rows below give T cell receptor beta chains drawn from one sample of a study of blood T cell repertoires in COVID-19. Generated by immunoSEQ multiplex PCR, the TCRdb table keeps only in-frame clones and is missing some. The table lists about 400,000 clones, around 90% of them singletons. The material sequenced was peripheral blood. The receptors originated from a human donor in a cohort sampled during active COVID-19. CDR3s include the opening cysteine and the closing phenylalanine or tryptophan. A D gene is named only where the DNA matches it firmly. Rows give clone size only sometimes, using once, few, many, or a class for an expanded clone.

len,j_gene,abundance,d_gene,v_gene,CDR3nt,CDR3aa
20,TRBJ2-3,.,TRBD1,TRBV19,TGTGCCAGTAGTATTTATGGGGACAGGGATTTAATCGGTAGCACAGATACGCAGTATTTT,CASSIYGDRDLIGSTDTQYF
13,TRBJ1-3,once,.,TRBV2,TGTGCCAGCAGTGAGGGGAGGGTGGGCACCATATATTTT,CASSEGRVGTIYF
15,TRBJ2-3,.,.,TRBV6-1,TGTGCCAGCAGTGAAGGCGGGGCCGGCACAGATACGCAGTATTTT,CASSEGGAGTDTQYF
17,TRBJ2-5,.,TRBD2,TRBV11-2,TGTGCCAGCAGCTTAGTTGTTGTGGCGGGGGGTCGAGAGACCCAGTACTTC,CASSLVVVAGGRETQYF
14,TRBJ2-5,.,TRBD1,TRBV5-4,TGTGCCAGCAGCCCGGACAGGGGGGCAGAGACCCAGTACTTC,CASSPDRGAETQYF
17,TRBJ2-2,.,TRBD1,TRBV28,TGTGCCAGCAGTCTCGACCGGGGACAGGGGGACACCGGGGAGCTGTTTTTT,CASSLDRGQGDTGELFF
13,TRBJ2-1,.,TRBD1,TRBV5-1,TGCGCCAGCAGCGGGACAGGGATTATTGAGCAGTTCTTC,CASSGTGIIEQFF
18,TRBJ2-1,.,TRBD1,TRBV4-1,TGCGCCAGCAGCCACAAAAGGGGGACAGCTATGTTATACAATGAGCAGTTCTTC,CASSHKRGTAMLYNEQFF
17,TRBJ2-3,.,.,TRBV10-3,TGTGCCATCAGTGAGAGACGATTAGCGGAAAGCACAGATACGCAGTATTTT,CAISERRLAESTDTQYF
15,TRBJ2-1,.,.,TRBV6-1,TGTGCCAGCAGTGAGAGGGCGTCGGGTTCCAATGAGCAGTTCTTC,CASSERASGSNEQFF
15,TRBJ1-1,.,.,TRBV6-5,TGTGCCAGCAGTCGACAGGAAGGGGGGAACACTGAAGCTTTCTTT,CASSRQEGGNTEAFF
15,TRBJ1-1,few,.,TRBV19,TGTGCCAGCACGGTGGGCTTCCCGTTGGTCACTGAAGCTTTCTTT,CASTVGFPLVTEAFF
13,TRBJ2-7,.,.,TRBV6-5,TGTGCCAGCACAAGCAGGACTACCTACGAGCAGTACTTC,CASTSRTTYEQYF
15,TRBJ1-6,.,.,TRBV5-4,TGTGCCAGCAGCTTGGACAGGGCGCGGAGTTCACCCCTCCACTTT,CASSLDRARSSPLHF
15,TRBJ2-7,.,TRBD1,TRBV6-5,TGTGCCAGCACCCTAAGGACAGGGTATTACTACGAGCAGTACTTC,CASTLRTGYYYEQYF
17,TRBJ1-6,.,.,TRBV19,TGTGCCAGTAGTATAGGGCAGGCCAGCTCCTATAATTCACCCCTCCACTTT,CASSIGQASSYNSPLHF
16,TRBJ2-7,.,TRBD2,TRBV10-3,TGTGCCATCAGCGGCAGTACTAGCGGGGGAGGATACGAGCAGTACTTC,CAISGSTSGGGYEQYF
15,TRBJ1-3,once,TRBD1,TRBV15,TGTGCCACCAGCCCCGACAGGGGTAGAGGAAACACCATATATTTT,CATSPDRGRGNTIYF
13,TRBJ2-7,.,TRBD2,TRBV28,TGTGCCAGCCACGGACTAGCGGGTCGTGAGCAGTACTTC,CASHGLAGREQYF
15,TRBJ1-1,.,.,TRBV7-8,TGTGCCAGCAGCCCAGCGCGGGTAGGGAACACTGAAGCTTTCTTT,CASSPARVGNTEAFF
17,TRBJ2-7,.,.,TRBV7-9,TGTGCCAGCAGACCCGCCGGCCCTCCGGGAGACAACTACGAGCAGTACTTC,CASRPAGPPGDNYEQYF
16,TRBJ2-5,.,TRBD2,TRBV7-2,TGTGCCAGCAGTCTCTCGGGACTAGCGGGGGAGGAGACCCAGTACTTC,CASSLSGLAGEETQYF
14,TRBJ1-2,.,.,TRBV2,TGTGCCAGCAGTCCAACTACGTTCCGAAACGGCTACACCTTC,CASSPTTFRNGYTF
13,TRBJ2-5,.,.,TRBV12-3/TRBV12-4,TGTGCCAGCAGCTCGGACAGAGAAGAGACCCAGTACTTC,CASSSDREETQYF
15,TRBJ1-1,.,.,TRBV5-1,TGCGCCAGCAGCTCCGAGTTCGCCATGAACACTGAAGCTTTCTTT,CASSSEFAMNTEAFF
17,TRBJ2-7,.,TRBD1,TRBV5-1,TGCGCCAGCAGCTTGTGGGGAGGACAGGGGGCATATTACGAGCAGTACTTC,CASSLWGGQGAYYEQYF
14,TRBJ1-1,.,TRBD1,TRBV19,TGTGCCAGTAGTTACGACAGGGGGAACACTGAAGCTTTCTTT,CASSYDRGNTEAFF
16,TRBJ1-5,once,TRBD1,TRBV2,TGTGCCAGCAGGGCCGGGACAGGGGTTAGCAATCAGCCCCAGCATTTT,CASRAGTGVSNQPQHF
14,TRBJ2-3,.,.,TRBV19,TGTGCCAGTAAGGGTCGGGGATTAGGAGATACGCAGTATTTT,CASKGRGLGDTQYF
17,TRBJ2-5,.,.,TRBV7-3,TGTGCCAGCAGCTTGGTTACCGGGGTTTCGGCGGCAGAGACCCAGTACTTC,CASSLVTGVSAAETQYF
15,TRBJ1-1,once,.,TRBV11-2,TGTGCCAGCAGCTTAGTGTTCTCGGGGGACACTGAAGCTTTCTTT,CASSLVFSGDTEAFF
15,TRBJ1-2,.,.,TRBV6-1,TGTGCCAGCAGTGAAGCCCCGGGAAGGGACTATGGCTACACCTTC,CASSEAPGRDYGYTF
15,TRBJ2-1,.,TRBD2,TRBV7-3,TGTGCCAGCAGCTCTAGCGGAGGGAGGCACAATGAGCAGTTCTTC,CASSSSGGRHNEQFF
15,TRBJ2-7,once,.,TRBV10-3,TGTGCCATCAGACCCAGGGTGAACCGAAATTTCGAGCAGTACTTC,CAIRPRVNRNFEQYF
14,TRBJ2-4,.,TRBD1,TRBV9,TGTGCCAGCAGCGACCGGGACAGGGGGCTAGTTCAGTACTTC,CASSDRDRGLVQYF
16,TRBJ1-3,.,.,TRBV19,TGTGCCAGTAGCCCTATCATCGGGACAACAGGAAACACCATATATTTT,CASSPIIGTTGNTIYF
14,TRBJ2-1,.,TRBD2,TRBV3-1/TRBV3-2,TGTGCCAGCAGCCAACTGGGACTATCTCGTGAGCAGTTCTTC,CASSQLGLSREQFF
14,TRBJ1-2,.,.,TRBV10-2,TGCGCCAGCAGTGAATTTTCCGACACGGCCGGCTACACCTTC,CASSEFSDTAGYTF
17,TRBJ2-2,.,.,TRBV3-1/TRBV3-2,TGTGCCAGCAGCCAAGCCAGGGGCAGGGCTAACACCGGGGAGCTGTTTTTT,CASSQARGRANTGELFF
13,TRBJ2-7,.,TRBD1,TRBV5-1,TGCGCCAGCAGCTTAGGACAGGGGAACGAGCAGTACTTC,CASSLGQGNEQYF